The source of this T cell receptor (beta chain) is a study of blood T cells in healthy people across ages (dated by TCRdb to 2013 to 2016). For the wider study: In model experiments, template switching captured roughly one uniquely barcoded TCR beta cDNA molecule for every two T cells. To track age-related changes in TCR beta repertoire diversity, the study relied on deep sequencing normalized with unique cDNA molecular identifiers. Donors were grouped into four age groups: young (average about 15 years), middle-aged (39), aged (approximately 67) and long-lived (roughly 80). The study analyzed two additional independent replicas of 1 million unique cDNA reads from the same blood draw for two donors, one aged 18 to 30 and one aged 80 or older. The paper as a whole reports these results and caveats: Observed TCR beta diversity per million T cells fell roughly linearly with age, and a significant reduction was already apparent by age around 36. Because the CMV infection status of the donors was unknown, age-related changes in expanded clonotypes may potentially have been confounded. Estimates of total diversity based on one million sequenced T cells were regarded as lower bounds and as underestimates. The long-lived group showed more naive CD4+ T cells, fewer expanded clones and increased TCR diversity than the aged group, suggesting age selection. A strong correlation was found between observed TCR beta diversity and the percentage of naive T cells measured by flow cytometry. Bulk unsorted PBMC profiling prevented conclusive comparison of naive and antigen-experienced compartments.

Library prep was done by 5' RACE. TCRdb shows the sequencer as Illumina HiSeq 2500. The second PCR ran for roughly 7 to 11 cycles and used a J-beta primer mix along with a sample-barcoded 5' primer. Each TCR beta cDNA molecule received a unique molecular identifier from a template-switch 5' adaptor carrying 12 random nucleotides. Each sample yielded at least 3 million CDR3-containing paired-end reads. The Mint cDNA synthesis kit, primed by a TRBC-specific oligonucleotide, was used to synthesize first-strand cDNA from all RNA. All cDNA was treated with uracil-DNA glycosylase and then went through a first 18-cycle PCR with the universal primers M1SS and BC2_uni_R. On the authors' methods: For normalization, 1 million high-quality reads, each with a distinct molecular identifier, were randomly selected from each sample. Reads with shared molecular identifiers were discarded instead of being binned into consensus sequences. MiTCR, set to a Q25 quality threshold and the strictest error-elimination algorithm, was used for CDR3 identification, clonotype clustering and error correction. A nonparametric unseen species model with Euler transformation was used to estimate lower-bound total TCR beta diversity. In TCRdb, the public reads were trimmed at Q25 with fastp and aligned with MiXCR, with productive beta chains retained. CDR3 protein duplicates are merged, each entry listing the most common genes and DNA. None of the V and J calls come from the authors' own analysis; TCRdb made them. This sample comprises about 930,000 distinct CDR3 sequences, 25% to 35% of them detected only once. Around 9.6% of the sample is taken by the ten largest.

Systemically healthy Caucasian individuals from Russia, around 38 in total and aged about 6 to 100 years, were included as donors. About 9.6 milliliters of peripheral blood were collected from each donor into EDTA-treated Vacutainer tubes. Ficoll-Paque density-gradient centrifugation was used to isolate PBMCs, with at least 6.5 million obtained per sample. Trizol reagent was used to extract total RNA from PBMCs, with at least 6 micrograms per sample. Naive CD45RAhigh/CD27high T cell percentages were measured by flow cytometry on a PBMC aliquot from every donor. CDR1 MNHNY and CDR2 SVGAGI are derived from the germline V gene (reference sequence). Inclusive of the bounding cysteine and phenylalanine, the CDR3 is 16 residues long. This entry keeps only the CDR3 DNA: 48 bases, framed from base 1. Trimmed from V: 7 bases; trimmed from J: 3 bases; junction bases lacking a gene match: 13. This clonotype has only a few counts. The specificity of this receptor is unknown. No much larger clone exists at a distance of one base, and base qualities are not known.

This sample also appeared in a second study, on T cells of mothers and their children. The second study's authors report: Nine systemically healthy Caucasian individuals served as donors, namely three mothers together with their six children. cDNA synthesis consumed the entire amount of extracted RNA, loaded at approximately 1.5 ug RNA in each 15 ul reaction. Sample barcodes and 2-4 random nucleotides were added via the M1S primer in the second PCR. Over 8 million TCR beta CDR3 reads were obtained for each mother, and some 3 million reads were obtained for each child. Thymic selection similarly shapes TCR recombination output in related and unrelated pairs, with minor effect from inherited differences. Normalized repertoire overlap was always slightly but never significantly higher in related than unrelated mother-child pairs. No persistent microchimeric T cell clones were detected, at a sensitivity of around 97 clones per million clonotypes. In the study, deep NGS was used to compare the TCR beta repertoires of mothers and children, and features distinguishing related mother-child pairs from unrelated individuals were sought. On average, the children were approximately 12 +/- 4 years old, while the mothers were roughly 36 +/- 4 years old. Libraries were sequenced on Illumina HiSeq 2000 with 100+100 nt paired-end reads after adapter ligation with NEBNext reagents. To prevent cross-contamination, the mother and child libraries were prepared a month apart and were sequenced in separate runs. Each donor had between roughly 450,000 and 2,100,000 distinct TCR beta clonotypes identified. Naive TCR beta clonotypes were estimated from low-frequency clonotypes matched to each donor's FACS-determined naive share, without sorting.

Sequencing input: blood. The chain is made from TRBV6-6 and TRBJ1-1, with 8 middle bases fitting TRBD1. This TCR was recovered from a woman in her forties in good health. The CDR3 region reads CASNKIQGALHTEAFF. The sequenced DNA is TGTGCCAGCAACAAAATCCAGGGGGCCCTTCACACTGAAGCTTTCTTT.